This T cell receptor beta chain is drawn from a study of T-cell memory formation after mild COVID-19. The wider study: TCR clusters mostly belonged to single donors. General observations from the study: Day 15 to 85 contracting clones showed balanced CD4/CD8; later expanders leaned CD4+. Cross-reactive memory appears to have joined, as suggested by some responding clones showing up in pre-infection memory.

The length of the CDR3 is 13 residues. From germline, CDR1 is SGHVS and CDR2 FQNEAQ. V shed 2 bases and J shed 4 bases, with 8 bases lying between them. TCRdb re-derived calls from the 5' RACE reads in MiXCR, one entry per CDR3 protein. The sample shows roughly 560,000 distinct CDR3 sequences, around 20% of them seen only once. This clonotype has just a few counts. Its antigen is not identified. The chain couples TRBV7-8 to TRBJ1-2, with a possible D match to TRBD1 (6 bases). Specimen: PBMCs or a T cell subset sorted from them (not recorded which). The receptor was isolated from an adult woman who had mild COVID-19 (a few samples of this study predate the infection). Cell type and time point are not known. The CDR3 DNA reads as TGTGCCAGCAGCTTAACACAGGGCTATGGCTACACCTTC. It codes for CASSLTQGYGYTF.